This T cell receptor (beta chain) was identified during a study of blood T cell repertoires in COVID-19. Here immunoSEQ multiplex PCR was the method, and the copy in TCRdb shows in-frame clones only, minus some. The sample includes about 80,000 clones, roughly 80% seen only once; the top ten take 10% to 15%. Between the trimmed V and J ends, which lost 4 bases and 4 bases, there was a span of 12 bases. The CDR3 spans 14 residues. Germline V lookup: CDR1 SGHVS, CDR2 FNYEAQ. The TCR was taken from an elderly man with acute or convalescent COVID-19. The chain recombines TRBV7-6 with TRBJ2-3, with unresolved D. The sequenced sample consisted of peripheral blood. This chain's CDR3 is CASSYPADADTQYF. Here the CDR3 DNA reads TGTGCCAGCAGCTACCCCGCGGATGCAGATACGCAGTATTTT.